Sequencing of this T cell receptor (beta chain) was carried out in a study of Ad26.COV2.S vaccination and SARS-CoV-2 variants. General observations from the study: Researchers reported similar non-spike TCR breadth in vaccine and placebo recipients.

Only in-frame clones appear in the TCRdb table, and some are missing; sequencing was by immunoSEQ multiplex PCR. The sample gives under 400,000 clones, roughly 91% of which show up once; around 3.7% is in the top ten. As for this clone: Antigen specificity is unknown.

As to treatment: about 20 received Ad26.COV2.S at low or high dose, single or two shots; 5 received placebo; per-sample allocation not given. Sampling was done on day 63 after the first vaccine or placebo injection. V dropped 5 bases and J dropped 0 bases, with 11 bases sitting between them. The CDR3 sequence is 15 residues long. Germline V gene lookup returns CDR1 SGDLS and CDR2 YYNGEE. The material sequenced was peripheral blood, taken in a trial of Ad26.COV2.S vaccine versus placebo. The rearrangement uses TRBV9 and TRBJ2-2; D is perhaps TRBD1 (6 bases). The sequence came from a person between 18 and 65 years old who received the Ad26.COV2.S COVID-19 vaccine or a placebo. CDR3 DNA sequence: TGTGCCAGCAGTCCCAGGACAGCGAACACCGGGGAGCTGTTTTTT. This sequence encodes CASSPRTANTGELFF.